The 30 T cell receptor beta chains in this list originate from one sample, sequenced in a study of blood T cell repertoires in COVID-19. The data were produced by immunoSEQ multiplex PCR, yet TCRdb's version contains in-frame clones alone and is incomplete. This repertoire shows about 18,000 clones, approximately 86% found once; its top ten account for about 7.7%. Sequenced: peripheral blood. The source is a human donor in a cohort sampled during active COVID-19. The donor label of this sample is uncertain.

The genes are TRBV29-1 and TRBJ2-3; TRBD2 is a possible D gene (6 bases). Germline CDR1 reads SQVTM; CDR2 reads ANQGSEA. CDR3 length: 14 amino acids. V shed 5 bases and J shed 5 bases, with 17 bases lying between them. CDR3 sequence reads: CSVSRESGKDTQYF. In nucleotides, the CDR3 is TGCAGCGTTTCACGGGAGAGTGGCAAAGATACGCAGTATTTT.

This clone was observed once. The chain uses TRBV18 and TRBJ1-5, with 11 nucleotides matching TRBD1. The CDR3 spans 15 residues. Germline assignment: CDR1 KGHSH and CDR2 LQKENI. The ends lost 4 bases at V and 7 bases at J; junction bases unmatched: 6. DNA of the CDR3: TGTGCCAGCTCACTCGGGACAGGGGGTGGCCAGCCCCAGCATTTT. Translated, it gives CASSLGTGGGQPQHF.

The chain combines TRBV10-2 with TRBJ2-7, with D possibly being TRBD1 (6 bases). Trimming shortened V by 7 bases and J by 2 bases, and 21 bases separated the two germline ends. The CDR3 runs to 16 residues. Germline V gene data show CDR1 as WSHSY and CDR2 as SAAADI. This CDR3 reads CASTPVGDIVTYEQYF. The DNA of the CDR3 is TGCGCCAGCACCCCAGTGGGGGACATAGTCACCTACGAGCAGTACTTC.

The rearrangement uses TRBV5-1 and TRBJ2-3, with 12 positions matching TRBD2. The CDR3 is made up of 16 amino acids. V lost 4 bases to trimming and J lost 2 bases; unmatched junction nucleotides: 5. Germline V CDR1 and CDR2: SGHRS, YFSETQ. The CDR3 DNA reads TGCGCCAGCAGCCCGGGACTAGCGGGCCCCACAGATACGCAGTATTTT. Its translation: CASSPGLAGPTDTQYF.

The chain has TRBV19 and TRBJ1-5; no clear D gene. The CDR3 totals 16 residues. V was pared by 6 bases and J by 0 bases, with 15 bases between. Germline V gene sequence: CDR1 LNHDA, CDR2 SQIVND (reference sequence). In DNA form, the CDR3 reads TGTGCCAGTAGAGGCGGGGTAGTGGATAGCAATCAGCCCCAGCATTTT. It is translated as CASRGGVVDSNQPQHF.

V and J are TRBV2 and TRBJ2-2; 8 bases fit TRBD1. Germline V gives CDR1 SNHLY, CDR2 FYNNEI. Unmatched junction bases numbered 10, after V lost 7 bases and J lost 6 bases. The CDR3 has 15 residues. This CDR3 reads CASNPGQVAPGELFF. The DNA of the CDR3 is TGTGCCAGCAATCCGGGACAGGTGGCCCCCGGGGAGCTGTTTTTT.

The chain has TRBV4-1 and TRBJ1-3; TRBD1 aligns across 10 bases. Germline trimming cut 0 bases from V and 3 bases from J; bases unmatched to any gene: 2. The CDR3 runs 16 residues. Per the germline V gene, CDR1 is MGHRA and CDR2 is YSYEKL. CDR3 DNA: TGCGCCAGCAGCCAAGACGACAGGGGGCATGGAAACACCATATATTTT. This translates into CASSQDDRGHGNTIYF.

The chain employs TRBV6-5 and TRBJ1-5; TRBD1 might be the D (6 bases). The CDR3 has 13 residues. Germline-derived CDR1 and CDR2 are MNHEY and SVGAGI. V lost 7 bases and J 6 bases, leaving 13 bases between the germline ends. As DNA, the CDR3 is TGTGCCAGCACCGGGACAATTGGTCAGCCCCAGCATTTT. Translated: CASTGTIGQPQHF.

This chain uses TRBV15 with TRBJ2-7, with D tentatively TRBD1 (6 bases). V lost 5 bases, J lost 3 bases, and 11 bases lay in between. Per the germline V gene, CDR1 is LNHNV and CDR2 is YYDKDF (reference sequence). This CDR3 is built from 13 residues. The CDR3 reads CATSDRLNYEQYF. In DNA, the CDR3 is TGTGCCACCAGCGACAGGTTAAACTACGAGCAGTACTTC. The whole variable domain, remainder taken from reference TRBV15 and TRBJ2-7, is DAMVIQNPRYQVTQFGKPVTLSCSQTLNHNVMYWYQQKSSQAPKLLFHYYDKDFNNEADTPDNFQSRRPNTSFCFLDIRSPGLGDTAMYLCATSDRLNYEQYFGPGTRLTVT.

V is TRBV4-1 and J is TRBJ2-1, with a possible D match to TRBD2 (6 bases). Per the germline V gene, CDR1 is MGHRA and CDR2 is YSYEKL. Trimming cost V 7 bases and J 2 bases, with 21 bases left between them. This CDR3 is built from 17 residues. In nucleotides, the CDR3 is TGCGCCAGCACCCCGGGGGAGCGGAAAGGACCCTACAATGAGCAGTTCTTC. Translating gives CASTPGERKGPYNEQFF.

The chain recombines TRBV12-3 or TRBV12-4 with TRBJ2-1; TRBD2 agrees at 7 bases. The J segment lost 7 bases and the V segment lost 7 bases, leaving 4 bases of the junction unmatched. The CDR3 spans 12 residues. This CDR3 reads CASNPGGNEQFF. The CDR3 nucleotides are TGTGCCAGCAATCCCGGGGGGAATGAGCAGTTCTTC.

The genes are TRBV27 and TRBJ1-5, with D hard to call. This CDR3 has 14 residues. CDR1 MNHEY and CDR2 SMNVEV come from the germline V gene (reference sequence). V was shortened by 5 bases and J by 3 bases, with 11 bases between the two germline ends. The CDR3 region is CASSATGDNQPQHF. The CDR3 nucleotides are TGTGCCAGCAGTGCAACGGGTGACAATCAGCCCCAGCATTTT.

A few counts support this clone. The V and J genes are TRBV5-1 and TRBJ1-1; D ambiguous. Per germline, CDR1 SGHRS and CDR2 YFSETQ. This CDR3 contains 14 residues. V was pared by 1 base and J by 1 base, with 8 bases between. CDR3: CASSLSVGNTEAFF. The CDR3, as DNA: TGCGCCAGCAGCTTGTCTGTCGGGAACACTGAAGCTTTCTTT.

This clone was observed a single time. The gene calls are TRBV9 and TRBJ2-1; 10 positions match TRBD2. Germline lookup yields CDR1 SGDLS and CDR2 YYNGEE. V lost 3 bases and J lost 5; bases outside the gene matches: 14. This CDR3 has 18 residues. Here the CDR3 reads CASSAIRSGTSVNNEQFF. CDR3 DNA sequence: TGTGCCAGCAGCGCTATTAGATCCGGGACTAGCGTAAACAATGAGCAGTTCTTC.

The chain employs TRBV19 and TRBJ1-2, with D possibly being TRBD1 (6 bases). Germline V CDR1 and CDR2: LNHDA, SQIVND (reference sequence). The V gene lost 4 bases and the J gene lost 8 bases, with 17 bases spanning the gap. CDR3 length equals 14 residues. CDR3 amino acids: CASSSRDTSGGYTF. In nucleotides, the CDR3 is TGTGCCAGTAGTAGCCGGGACACCTCGGGAGGCTACACCTTC. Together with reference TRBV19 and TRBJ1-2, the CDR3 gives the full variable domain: DGGITQSPKYLFRKEGQNVTLSCEQNLNHDAMYWYRQDPGQGLRLIYYSQIVNDFQKGDIAEGYSVSREKKESFPLTVTSAQKNPTAFYLCASSSRDTSGGYTFGSGTRLTVV.

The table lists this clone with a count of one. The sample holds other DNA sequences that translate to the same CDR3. As DNA, the CDR3 is TGTGCCAGCTCACTTGGGACTAGCGGTCGCACAGATACGCAGTATTTT. This codes for CASSLGTSGRTDTQYF. The chain is built from TRBV18 and TRBJ2-3; 11 bases agree with TRBD2. CDR1 and CDR2 from the germline V gene are KGHSH and LQKENI. V shed 4 bases and J 1 base; nucleotides not matched to a gene: 4. CDR3 size: 16 residues.

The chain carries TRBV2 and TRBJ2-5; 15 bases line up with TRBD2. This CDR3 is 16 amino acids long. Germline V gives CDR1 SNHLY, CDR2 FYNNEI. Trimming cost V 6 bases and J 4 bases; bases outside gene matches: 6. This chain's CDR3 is CASSRGLAGGGETQYF. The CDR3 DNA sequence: TGTGCCAGCAGCCGAGGACTAGCGGGAGGGGGAGAGACCCAGTACTTC. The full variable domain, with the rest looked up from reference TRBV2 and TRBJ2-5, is EPEVTQTPSHQVTQMGQEVILRCVPISNHLYFYWYRQILGQKVEFLVSFYNNEISEKSEIFDDQFSVERPDGSNFTLKIRSTKLEDSAMYFCASSRGLAGGGETQYFGPGTRLLVL.

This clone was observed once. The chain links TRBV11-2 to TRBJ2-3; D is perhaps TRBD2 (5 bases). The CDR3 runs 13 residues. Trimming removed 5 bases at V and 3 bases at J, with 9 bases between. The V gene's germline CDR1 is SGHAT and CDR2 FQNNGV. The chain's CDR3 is CASSAWRTDTQYF. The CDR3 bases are TGTGCCAGCAGCGCGTGGAGGACAGATACGCAGTATTTT.

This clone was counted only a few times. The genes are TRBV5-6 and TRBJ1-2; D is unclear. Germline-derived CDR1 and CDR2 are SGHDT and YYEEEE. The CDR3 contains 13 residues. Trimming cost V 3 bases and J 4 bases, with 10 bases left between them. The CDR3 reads CASSSEQIYGYTF. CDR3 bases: TGTGCCAGCAGCTCCGAACAGATCTATGGCTACACCTTC.

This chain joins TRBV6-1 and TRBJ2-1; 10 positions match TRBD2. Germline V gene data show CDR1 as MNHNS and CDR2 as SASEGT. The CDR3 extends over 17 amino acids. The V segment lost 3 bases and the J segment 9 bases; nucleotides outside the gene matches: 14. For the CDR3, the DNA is TGTGCCAGCAGTGATGAATTCGCGCTAGCGGGAGAGGGTGAGCAGTTCTTC. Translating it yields CASSDEFALAGEGEQFF.

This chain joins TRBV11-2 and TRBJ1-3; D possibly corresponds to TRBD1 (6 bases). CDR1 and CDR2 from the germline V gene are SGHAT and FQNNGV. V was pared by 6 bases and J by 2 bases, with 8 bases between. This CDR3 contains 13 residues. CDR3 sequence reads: CASRKGAGNTIYF. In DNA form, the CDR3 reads TGTGCCAGCAGGAAGGGGGCTGGAAACACCATATATTTT.

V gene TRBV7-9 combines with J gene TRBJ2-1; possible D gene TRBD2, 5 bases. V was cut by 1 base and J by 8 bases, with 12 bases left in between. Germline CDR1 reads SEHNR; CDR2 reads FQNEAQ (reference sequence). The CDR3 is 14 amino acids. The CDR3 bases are TGTGCCAGCAGCTTAGGGGCTAGCTATGATGAGCAGTTCTTC. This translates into CASSLGASYDEQFF.

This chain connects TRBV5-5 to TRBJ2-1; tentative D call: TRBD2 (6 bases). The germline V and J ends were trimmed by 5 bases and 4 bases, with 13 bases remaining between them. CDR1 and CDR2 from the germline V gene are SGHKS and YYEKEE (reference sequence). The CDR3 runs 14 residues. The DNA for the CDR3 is TGTGCCAGCAGGGAGGGTCTAGCGTACAATGAGCAGTTCTTC. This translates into CASREGLAYNEQFF.

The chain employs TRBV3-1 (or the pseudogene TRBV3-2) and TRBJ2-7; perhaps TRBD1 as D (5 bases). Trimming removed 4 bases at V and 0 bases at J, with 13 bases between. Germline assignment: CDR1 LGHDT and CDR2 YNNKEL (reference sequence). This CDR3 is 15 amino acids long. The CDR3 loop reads CASSLGQGYSYEQYF. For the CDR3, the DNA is TGTGCCAGCAGCCTCGGGCAGGGATACTCCTACGAGCAGTACTTC.

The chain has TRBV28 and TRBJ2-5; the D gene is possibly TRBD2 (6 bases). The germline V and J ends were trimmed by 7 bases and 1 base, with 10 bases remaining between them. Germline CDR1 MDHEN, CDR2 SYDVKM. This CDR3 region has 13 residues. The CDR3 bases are TGTGCCAGCACACGGAGGGCCCAAGAGACCCAGTACTTC. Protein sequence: CASTRRAQETQYF.

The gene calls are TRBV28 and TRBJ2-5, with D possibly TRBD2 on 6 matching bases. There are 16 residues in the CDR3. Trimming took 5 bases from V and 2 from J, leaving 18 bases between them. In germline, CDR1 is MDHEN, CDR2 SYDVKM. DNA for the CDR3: TGTGCCAGCAGTCCTCGGGTGGGGACTGGACAAGAGACCCAGTACTTC. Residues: CASSPRVGTGQETQYF.

CDR3 region: CASSEAAGVSQPQHF. In DNA, the CDR3 is TGTGCCAGCAGTGAAGCGGCCGGGGTGTCTCAGCCCCAGCATTTT. The chain recombines TRBV6-1 with TRBJ1-5; no clear D gene. CDR1 and CDR2 from the germline V gene are MNHNS and SASEGT. This CDR3 has 15 amino acids. V gave up 0 bases and J gave up 6 bases, with 12 bases separating them.

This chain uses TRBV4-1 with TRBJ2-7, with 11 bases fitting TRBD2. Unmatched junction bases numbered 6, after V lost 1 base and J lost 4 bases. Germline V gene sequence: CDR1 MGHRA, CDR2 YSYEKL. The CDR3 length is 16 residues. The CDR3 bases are TGCGCCAGCAGCCAAGGACTAGCGGGACGGGGGTACGAGCAGTACTTC. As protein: CASSQGLAGRGYEQYF.

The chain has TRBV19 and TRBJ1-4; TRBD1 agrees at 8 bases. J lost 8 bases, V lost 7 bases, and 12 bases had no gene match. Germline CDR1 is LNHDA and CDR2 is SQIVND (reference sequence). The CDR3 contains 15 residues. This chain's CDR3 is CASTPVDREGEKLFF. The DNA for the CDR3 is TGTGCCAGTACCCCGGTGGACAGGGAGGGCGAAAAACTGTTTTTT.

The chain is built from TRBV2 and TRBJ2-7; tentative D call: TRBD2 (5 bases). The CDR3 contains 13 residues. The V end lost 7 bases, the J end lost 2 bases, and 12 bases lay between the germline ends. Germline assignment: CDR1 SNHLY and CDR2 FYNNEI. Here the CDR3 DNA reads TGTGCCAGCAAGGAGAGCGGCCCCTACGAGCAGTACTTC. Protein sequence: CASKESGPYEQYF.